What follows are 20 T cell receptor beta chains derived from one specimen sequenced in a study of shared clonotypes between healthy human individuals. Using immunoSEQ multiplex PCR, the repertoire was profiled, and TCRdb retains in-frame clones only, with some absent. The repertoire includes approximately 1.5 million clones, about 98.5% of them detected once, and about 0.34% sits in the top ten. The sample comprised naive CD4+ T cells sorted from blood. Subset in this sample: CD45RA+ positively selected. These receptors came from a man aged 25 to 45 in good health.

CDR3 nucleotide sequence: TGTGCCAGCAGCCAAGTAGGAGGGGCCTGGGAACGCACAGATACGCAGTATTTT. It translates to CASSQVGGAWERTDTQYF. The J gene is TRBJ2-3, the V gene TRBV4-2; a possible D gene is TRBD2 (6 bases). Germline CDR1 LGHNA, CDR2 YNFKEQ. The V gene lost 1 base and the J gene lost 1 base, with 18 bases spanning the gap. CDR3 length: 18 residues.

The gene calls are TRBV18 and TRBJ2-7; D perhaps matches TRBD2 (6 bases). CDR3 length equals 18 residues. CDR1 is KGHSH, CDR2 LQKENI, per germline. V was clipped by 2 bases and J by 6 bases, with 26 bases between them. The CDR3 spells CASSPRVGGASTAREQYF. CDR3 in DNA: TGTGCCAGCTCACCAAGAGTCGGAGGGGCCTCCACGGCGCGCGAGCAGTACTTC. Full variable domain (missing parts from reference TRBV18 and TRBJ2-7): NAGVMQNPRHLVRRRGQEARLRCSPMKGHSHVYWYRQLPEEGLKFMVYLQKENIIDESGMPKERFSAEFPKEGPSILRIQQVVRGDSAAYFCASSPRVGGASTAREQYFGPGTRLTVT.

The CDR3 sequence: CASSLGQLTNQPQHF. The CDR3 DNA reads as TGTGCCAGCAGCTTGGGGCAGCTGACCAATCAGCCCCAGCATTTT. The V gene is TRBV5-8, the J gene TRBJ1-5; no clear D. This CDR3 contains 15 residues. CDR1 is SGHTS and CDR2 is YDEGEE in the germline V gene. V was trimmed by 0 bases and J by 3 bases, leaving 10 bases between them.

The chain has TRBV29-1 and TRBJ2-1; 8 nucleotides align to TRBD2. Germline V lookup: CDR1 SQVTM, CDR2 ANQGSEA. The CDR3 length is 15 residues. Trimming cost V 4 bases and J 6 bases; bases outside gene matches: 11. CDR3 sequence: CSVGMSGSGFNEQFF. The CDR3 DNA sequence: TGCAGCGTTGGAATGAGCGGGAGTGGTTTCAATGAGCAGTTCTTC.

The gene calls are TRBV9 and TRBJ2-7; the match to TRBD1 covers 7 bases. J was trimmed by 2 bases and V by 3 bases; bases with no gene match: 8. The CDR3 totals 15 residues. The germline V gene has CDR1 SGDLS and CDR2 YYNGEE. CDR3 protein: CASSAEDRVTYEQYF. The CDR3 DNA reads TGTGCCAGCAGCGCAGAAGACAGGGTAACCTACGAGCAGTACTTC.

Of note for this clone: This sample includes further DNA sequences coding for the same CDR3. CDR3 protein: CASSVYTGELFF. CDR3 DNA: TGTGCCAGCAGTGTGTACACCGGGGAGCTGTTTTTT. This chain connects TRBV25-1 to TRBJ2-2; D is ambiguous. Germline CDR1 and CDR2: MGHDK and SYGVNS. The CDR3 extends over 12 amino acids. V dropped 4 bases and J dropped 3 bases, with 3 bases sitting between them.

This clone is a singleton in its sample. V gene TRBV10-3 combines with J gene TRBJ2-3; D possibly uses TRBD1 or TRBD2 (6 bases each). The CDR3 has 17 amino acids. The V gene lost 0 bases and the J gene lost 0 bases, with 13 bases spanning the gap. The germline V gene encodes CDR1 ENHRY and CDR2 SYGVKD. CDR3 nucleotides: TGTGCCATCAGTGAGTCGATGCGGGACACTAGCACAGATACGCAGTATTTT. It translates to CAISESMRDTSTDTQYF.

The chain carries TRBV27 and TRBJ1-2, with 8 bases fitting TRBD1. The CDR3 extends over 14 amino acids. V shed 11 bases and J 1 base; nucleotides not matched to a gene: 9. CDR1 MNHEY and CDR2 SMNVEV come from the germline V gene (reference sequence). CDR3 sequence reads: CAPGQQGVNYGYTF. In nucleotides, the CDR3 is TGTGCCCCCGGCCAACAGGGGGTTAACTATGGCTACACCTTC.

This rearrangement joins TRBV28 to TRBJ2-1; 13 bases map to TRBD2. V dropped 0 bases and J dropped 9; count of bases not matched to a gene: 5. Germline V lookup: CDR1 MDHEN, CDR2 SYDVKM. The CDR3 contains 16 residues. The CDR3 DNA is TGTGCCAGCAGTTTATGGTCGACTAGCGGGAGGATTGAGCAGTTCTTC. Translating gives CASSLWSTSGRIEQFF.

The rearrangement links TRBV29-1 to TRBJ2-1; 9 nucleotides match TRBD1. Germline V CDR1 and CDR2: SQVTM, ANQGSEA. After removal of 6 bases from V and 8 bases from J, the junction contained 5 bases not matched to a gene. CDR3 length: 12 amino acids. CDR3 nucleotides: TGCAGCGTCGGGACAGGGATCGATGAGCAGTTCTTC. Translated: CSVGTGIDEQFF.

The chain combines TRBV27 with TRBJ1-1; TRBD1 might be the D (6 bases). Between the trimmed V and J ends, which lost 6 bases and 4 bases, there was a span of 18 bases. CDR1 and CDR2 from the germline V gene are MNHEY and SMNVEV (reference sequence). The length of the CDR3 is 15 residues. The CDR3 DNA is TGTGCCAGCAGGCCAAGGCAGGGGAAGAGCACTGAAGCTTTCTTT. Translated, it gives CASRPRQGKSTEAFF.

V is TRBV5-1 and J is TRBJ2-3; 9 bases line up with TRBD1. The ends lost 4 bases at V and 6 bases at J; junction bases unmatched: 6. In germline, CDR1 is SGHRS, CDR2 YFSETQ. The CDR3 covers 14 residues. The CDR3 loop reads CASSRGQGPDTQYF. The CDR3 DNA reads as TGCGCCAGCAGCAGGGGACAGGGCCCCGATACGCAGTATTTT.

The chain uses TRBV27 and TRBJ1-5; D possibly corresponds to TRBD1 (5 bases). Between the trimmed V and J ends, which lost 2 bases and 8 bases, there was a span of 10 bases. The V gene's germline CDR1 is MNHEY and CDR2 SMNVEV (reference sequence). The CDR3 covers 13 residues. CDR3 sequence: CASSLGGSKPQHF. In nucleotides, the CDR3 is TGTGCCAGCAGTTTAGGGGGATCCAAGCCCCAGCATTTT.

This clone was observed a single time. The gene calls are TRBV9 and TRBJ2-1; maybe TRBD2 (6 bases). Germline V CDR1 and CDR2: SGDLS, YYNGEE. V was trimmed by 0 bases and J by 12 bases, leaving 16 bases between them. This CDR3 spans 14 amino acids. CDR3 in amino acids: CASSVDSGPLVQFF. In DNA, the CDR3 is TGTGCCAGCAGCGTAGATAGCGGCCCACTTGTGCAGTTCTTC.

The chain has TRBV11-2 and TRBJ1-1; no clear D. The germline V and J ends were trimmed by 0 bases and 3 bases, with 11 bases remaining between them. Germline V gene data show CDR1 as SGHAT and CDR2 as FQNNGV. This CDR3 spans 15 amino acids. The CDR3 DNA is TGTGCCAGCAGCTTAGAACCGGGAATTTACACTGAAGCTTTCTTT. Encoded protein: CASSLEPGIYTEAFF.

The V gene is TRBV5-1, the J gene TRBJ2-7, with TRBD2 matching 12 bases. V was pared by 3 bases and J by 5 bases, with 6 bases of the junction left unmatched. In germline, CDR1 is SGHRS, CDR2 YFSETQ. The CDR3 spans 15 residues. The chain's CDR3 is CASSSGLAGINEQYF. CDR3 bases: TGCGCCAGCAGCTCCGGACTAGCGGGAATCAACGAGCAGTACTTC.

This chain links TRBV6-1 with TRBJ1-5; TRBD1 matches at 7 bases. Germline assignment: CDR1 MNHNS and CDR2 SASEGT. J gave up 4 bases and V 4 bases, and 10 bases lay outside the gene matches. CDR3 length: 16 amino acids. CDR3 sequence: CASSVSTGTENQPQHF. In DNA form, the CDR3 reads TGTGCCAGCAGTGTTTCAACCGGGACAGAAAATCAGCCCCAGCATTTT.

This clone has a single count. CDR3 in amino acids: CASSLNLGNQPQHF. In DNA form, the CDR3 reads TGTGCCAGCAGTTTAAACCTGGGAAATCAGCCCCAGCATTTT. V usage is TRBV28 and J usage is TRBJ1-5; D gene ambiguous. Germline V gene lookup returns CDR1 MDHEN and CDR2 SYDVKM. V was pared by 2 bases and J by 4 bases, with 9 bases between. The CDR3 spans 14 residues.

The V and J genes are TRBV5-1 and TRBJ1-1; weak D call: TRBD1 (6 bases). Germline V CDR1 and CDR2: SGHRS, YFSETQ. The CDR3 runs to 15 residues. Trimming stripped 3 bases from V and 0 bases from J, with 12 bases between. CDR3 residues: CASSSSGVLNTEAFF. The CDR3 DNA is TGCGCCAGCAGCTCGTCAGGGGTCCTGAACACTGAAGCTTTCTTT.

A word on this clone: The identical CDR3 is also encoded by other nucleotide sequences in the sample. The chain has TRBV30 and TRBJ1-5; D gene unclear. Germline CDR1 GTSNPN, CDR2 SVGIG (reference sequence). This CDR3 is built from 13 residues. The V end was cut by 3 bases, the J end by 5 bases, with 11 bases between. The CDR3 protein is CAWSVLGDQPQHF. CDR3 coding DNA: TGTGCCTGGAGCGTCCTTGGGGATCAGCCCCAGCATTTT.